A selection of T cell receptor beta chains follows, all from one sample in a study of OX40 agonist ivuxolimab in advanced cancers. The protocol was immunoSEQ multiplex PCR, while the TCRdb copy is restricted to in-frame clones and leaves out a portion. The table has some 60,000 clones, around 87% seen once. Sequencing used CD4+ or CD8+ T cells sorted from blood, obtained in a trial of the OX40 agonist ivuxolimab. The receptors come from an adult with an advanced solid tumor such as melanoma, head and neck, liver or kidney cancer. The CDR3 runs from the conserved cysteine through the conserved F or W. D genes are given only for firm matches. The size entry is marked missing in some rows and otherwise reads once, few, many or a size class.

v_call: TRBV7-9; j_call: TRBJ2-5; clone_size: .; d_call: .; cdr3_aa: CASSPGITIQETQYF; cdr3_nt: TGTGCCAGCAGCCCGGGGATTACCATTCAAGAGACCCAGTACTTC
v_call: TRBV2; j_call: TRBJ2-6; clone_size: .; d_call: .; cdr3_aa: CASRDFGANVLTF; cdr3_nt: TGTGCCAGCCGGGACTTTGGGGCCAACGTCCTGACTTTC
v_call: TRBV7-9; j_call: TRBJ2-5; clone_size: .; d_call: .; cdr3_aa: CASTGGGKETQYF; cdr3_nt: TGTGCCAGCACCGGAGGGGGTAAGGAGACCCAGTACTTC
v_call: TRBV19; j_call: TRBJ2-3; clone_size: once; d_call: .; cdr3_aa: CASKDLITDTQYF; cdr3_nt: TGTGCCAGTAAGGACTTGATCACAGATACGCAGTATTTT
v_call: TRBV6-5; j_call: TRBJ2-1; clone_size: .; d_call: TRBD1; cdr3_aa: CASSYSVTGGLEQFF; cdr3_nt: TGTGCCAGCAGTTACTCAGTGACAGGGGGCTTAGAGCAGTTCTTC
v_call: TRBV13; j_call: TRBJ2-3; clone_size: once; d_call: .; cdr3_aa: CACSKRSGTTDTQYF; cdr3_nt: TGTGCCTGCTCGAAACGGAGCGGAACCACAGATACGCAGTATTTT
v_call: TRBV6-6; j_call: TRBJ2-2; clone_size: .; d_call: .; cdr3_aa: CASRPLTKNTGELFF; cdr3_nt: TGTGCCAGCAGACCATTGACAAAGAACACCGGGGAGCTGTTTTTT
v_call: TRBV5-5; j_call: TRBJ1-1; clone_size: .; d_call: .; cdr3_aa: CASSLAVVGSSEAFF; cdr3_nt: TGTGCCAGCAGCTTGGCTGTGGTCGGCAGTTCTGAAGCTTTCTTT
v_call: TRBV5-6; j_call: TRBJ2-5; clone_size: .; d_call: TRBD1; cdr3_aa: CASSRGTEETQYF; cdr3_nt: TGTGCCAGCAGCCGAGGGACAGAAGAGACCCAGTACTTC
v_call: TRBV30; j_call: TRBJ1-2; clone_size: few; d_call: .; cdr3_aa: CAWSVKGDNYGYTF; cdr3_nt: TGTGCCTGGAGTGTAAAAGGGGATAACTATGGCTACACCTTC
v_call: TRBV10-1; j_call: TRBJ2-4; clone_size: .; d_call: TRBD2; cdr3_aa: CASSLSGSKNIQYF; cdr3_nt: TGCGCCAGCTCCCTTAGCGGGAGTAAAAACATTCAGTACTTC
v_call: TRBV11-3; j_call: TRBJ2-1; clone_size: .; d_call: .; cdr3_aa: CASSPGVGYNEQFF; cdr3_nt: TGTGCCAGCAGCCCGGGGGTCGGCTACAATGAGCAGTTCTTC
v_call: TRBV11-2; j_call: TRBJ2-1; clone_size: .; d_call: TRBD2; cdr3_aa: CASSSRLAGGHYNEQFF; cdr3_nt: TGTGCCAGCAGCTCAAGACTAGCGGGAGGGCACTACAATGAGCAGTTCTTC
v_call: TRBV2; j_call: TRBJ1-3; clone_size: .; d_call: TRBD1; cdr3_aa: CASSPRTGPGNTIYF; cdr3_nt: TGTGCCAGCAGCCCAAGGACAGGGCCCGGAAACACCATATATTTT
v_call: TRBV7-5; j_call: TRBJ1-2; clone_size: .; d_call: .; cdr3_aa: CASSLHRDYGYTF; cdr3_nt: TGTGCCAGCAGCTTACACAGGGACTATGGCTACACCTTC
v_call: TRBV15; j_call: TRBJ2-5; clone_size: .; d_call: .; cdr3_aa: CATSRSLVETQYF; cdr3_nt: TGTGCCACCAGCAGGTCCCTTGTGGAGACCCAGTACTTC
v_call: TRBV5-5; j_call: TRBJ2-3; clone_size: .; d_call: .; cdr3_aa: CASSFGATDTQYF; cdr3_nt: TGTGCCAGCAGCTTCGGGGCGACAGATACGCAGTATTTT
v_call: TRBV19; j_call: TRBJ2-7; clone_size: once; d_call: .; cdr3_aa: CASRGPGLIWQYF; cdr3_nt: TGTGCCAGTAGGGGGCCGGGACTTATTTGGCAGTACTTC
v_call: TRBV7-9; j_call: TRBJ2-7; clone_size: .; d_call: .; cdr3_aa: CASSQQAYEQYF; cdr3_nt: TGTGCCAGCAGCCAACAGGCTTACGAGCAGTACTTC
v_call: TRBV28; j_call: TRBJ2-3; clone_size: .; d_call: TRBD2; cdr3_aa: CASRGVSGRLSGTDTQYF; cdr3_nt: TGTGCCAGCAGGGGTGTGAGCGGGAGGCTTTCTGGCACAGATACGCAGTATTTT
v_call: TRBV7-2; j_call: TRBJ2-3; clone_size: .; d_call: TRBD2; cdr3_aa: CASSPRDSGSTDTQYF; cdr3_nt: TGTGCCAGCAGCCCTCGGGATAGCGGGAGTACAGATACGCAGTATTTT
v_call: TRBV28; j_call: TRBJ2-7; clone_size: .; d_call: TRBD2; cdr3_aa: CASRLGSGRYEQYF; cdr3_nt: TGTGCCAGCAGATTAGGGAGCGGGAGGTACGAGCAGTACTTC
v_call: TRBV27; j_call: TRBJ1-2; clone_size: .; d_call: .; cdr3_aa: CASTPRGMVQNGYTF; cdr3_nt: TGTGCCAGCACCCCTCGGGGTATGGTCCAGAATGGCTACACCTTC
v_call: TRBV18; j_call: TRBJ1-1; clone_size: few; d_call: .; cdr3_aa: CASSPYRKTTEAFF; cdr3_nt: TGTGCCAGTTCACCGTACAGAAAGACAACTGAAGCTTTCTTT
v_call: TRBV6-5; j_call: TRBJ2-1; clone_size: .; d_call: .; cdr3_aa: CASSQDPREQFF; cdr3_nt: TGTGCCAGCAGCCAGGACCCTCGGGAGCAGTTCTTC
v_call: TRBV27; j_call: TRBJ1-6; clone_size: .; d_call: TRBD1; cdr3_aa: CASRTGVGPLHF; cdr3_nt: TGTGCCAGCAGGACAGGGGTGGGACCCCTCCACTTT
v_call: TRBV11-3; j_call: TRBJ1-2; clone_size: .; d_call: .; cdr3_aa: CASSLDGNYGYTF; cdr3_nt: TGTGCCAGCAGCTTAGATGGCAACTATGGCTACACCTTC
v_call: TRBV28; j_call: TRBJ1-5; clone_size: .; d_call: .; cdr3_aa: CASSPLAIFNPQPQHF; cdr3_nt: TGTGCCAGCAGTCCCCTCGCGATCTTTAACCCCCAGCCCCAGCATTTT
v_call: TRBV6-5; j_call: TRBJ1-1; clone_size: .; d_call: .; cdr3_aa: CASSTHGLRNTEAFF; cdr3_nt: TGTGCCAGCAGTACTCACGGACTCCGGAACACTGAAGCTTTCTTT
v_call: TRBV18; j_call: TRBJ1-2; clone_size: .; d_call: .; cdr3_aa: CASSPDRSYGYTF; cdr3_nt: TGTGCCAGCTCACCCGACAGGAGCTATGGCTACACCTTC
v_call: TRBV30; j_call: TRBJ2-1; clone_size: .; d_call: TRBD2; cdr3_aa: CAWSVGSVGRNEQFF; cdr3_nt: TGTGCCTGGAGTGTCGGCTCCGTCGGGAGGAATGAGCAGTTCTTC
v_call: TRBV7-2; j_call: TRBJ1-4; clone_size: .; d_call: .; cdr3_aa: CASSLDQHNEKLFF; cdr3_nt: TGTGCCAGCAGCTTAGATCAGCATAATGAAAAACTGTTTTTT
v_call: TRBV29-1; j_call: TRBJ2-3; clone_size: once; d_call: .; cdr3_aa: CSVEDSGVNTQYF; cdr3_nt: TGCAGCGTTGAAGATAGCGGAGTGAATACGCAGTATTTT
v_call: TRBV6-6; j_call: TRBJ1-5; clone_size: .; d_call: .; cdr3_aa: CASTDRGGRNQPQHF; cdr3_nt: TGTGCCAGCACCGACAGAGGGGGTCGCAATCAGCCCCAGCATTTT
v_call: TRBV7-6; j_call: TRBJ2-2; clone_size: .; d_call: TRBD1; cdr3_aa: CASSLGTGGIGGELFF; cdr3_nt: TGTGCCAGCAGCTTAGGGACAGGGGGCATAGGCGGGGAGCTGTTTTTT
v_call: TRBV7-6; j_call: TRBJ1-1; clone_size: few; d_call: .; cdr3_aa: CASSLQSANTEAFF; cdr3_nt: TGTGCCAGCAGCTTACAATCAGCGAACACTGAAGCTTTCTTT
v_call: TRBV18; j_call: TRBJ2-7; clone_size: .; d_call: .; cdr3_aa: CASSPIGSDNEQYF; cdr3_nt: TGTGCCAGCTCACCGATCGGGAGTGATAACGAGCAGTACTTC
v_call: TRBV18; j_call: TRBJ2-3; clone_size: .; d_call: .; cdr3_aa: CASSPPAATDTQYF; cdr3_nt: TGTGCCAGCTCACCACCGGCAGCCACAGATACGCAGTATTTT
v_call: TRBV7-9; j_call: TRBJ1-2; clone_size: many; d_call: TRBD1; cdr3_aa: CASSLGSTGQDGYTF; cdr3_nt: TGTGCCAGCAGCTTGGGCTCGACAGGGCAGGATGGCTACACCTTC
v_call: TRBV11-1; j_call: TRBJ1-2; clone_size: once; d_call: .; cdr3_aa: CASSLGRQSSSGYTF; cdr3_nt: TGTGCCAGCAGTTTGGGACGCCAGTCCTCGAGTGGCTACACCTTC
v_call: TRBV5-6; j_call: TRBJ1-3; clone_size: .; d_call: .; cdr3_aa: CASSYGVGGNTIYF; cdr3_nt: TGTGCCAGCAGCTACGGGGTGGGCGGAAACACCATATATTTT
v_call: TRBV6-1; j_call: TRBJ2-7; clone_size: few; d_call: TRBD1; cdr3_aa: CASRRTGDEQYF; cdr3_nt: TGTGCCAGCAGGCGTACAGGGGACGAGCAGTACTTC
v_call: TRBV2; j_call: TRBJ2-2; clone_size: .; d_call: .; cdr3_aa: CASSLTGFTGELFF; cdr3_nt: TGTGCCAGCAGTCTCACAGGGTTCACCGGGGAGCTGTTTTTT
v_call: TRBV28; j_call: TRBJ1-2; clone_size: .; d_call: .; cdr3_aa: CASRPGQPLSFAF; cdr3_nt: TGTGCCAGCAGACCCGGACAGCCCCTCTCCTTCGCCTTC
v_call: TRBV4-1; j_call: TRBJ2-3; clone_size: .; d_call: .; cdr3_aa: CASSVQGSDTQYF; cdr3_nt: TGCGCCAGCAGCGTACAGGGTTCAGATACGCAGTATTTT
v_call: TRBV5-1; j_call: TRBJ2-7; clone_size: .; d_call: .; cdr3_aa: CASSLASESGQYF; cdr3_nt: TGCGCCAGCAGCTTGGCCTCCGAGTCGGGGCAGTACTTC
v_call: TRBV18; j_call: TRBJ2-7; clone_size: once; d_call: .; cdr3_aa: CASSLYGPAYEQYF; cdr3_nt: TGTGCCAGCTCACTATACGGCCCTGCCTACGAGCAGTACTTC
v_call: TRBV29-1; j_call: TRBJ2-3; clone_size: .; d_call: .; cdr3_aa: CSVDGGSPTDTQYF; cdr3_nt: TGCAGCGTTGATGGAGGGTCCCCCACAGATACGCAGTATTTT
v_call: TRBV27; j_call: TRBJ2-5; clone_size: .; d_call: TRBD2; cdr3_aa: CASSFRASGRKETQYF; cdr3_nt: TGTGCCAGCAGTTTTAGGGCTAGCGGGAGGAAGGAGACCCAGTACTTC
v_call: TRBV6-6; j_call: TRBJ1-2; clone_size: .; d_call: TRBD1; cdr3_aa: CASRRGLYYGYTF; cdr3_nt: TGTGCCAGCAGGAGGGGGCTCTACTATGGCTACACCTTC